Below are 20 T cell receptor beta chains sequenced from a single sample in a study of blood T cell repertoires in COVID-19 (TCRdb year 2020). Receptor libraries were prepared by the immunoSEQ multiplex PCR assay. Sourced from immuneACCESS, this table was stored by TCRdb with only in-frame sequences that have V and J called. A share of the clones is absent; for the studies checked, an unresolved V gene accounts for under half, and the remainder has no known explanation. The sample has some 380,000 clones on record, roughly 77% of them singletons. The ten most abundant clones make up about 1.2% of the sample. Sequencing was performed on peripheral blood. The receptors here all came from a human donor with acute or convalescent COVID-19. The donor label of this sample is uncertain.

The V call is TRBV28, the J call TRBJ1-5; D is possibly TRBD1 (6 bases). The germline gives CDR1 MDHEN, CDR2 SYDVKM. CDR3 length equals 14 residues. V lost 5 bases, J lost 9 bases, and 17 bases lay in between. CDR3 bases: TGTGCCAGCAGTGAACGGGACACCAGCGGGCCCCAGCATTTT. It codes for CASSERDTSGPQHF. The full variable domain, rest sourced from reference TRBV28 and TRBJ1-5, is DVKVTQSSRYLVKRTGEKVFLECVQDMDHENMFWYRQDPGLGLRLIYFSYDVKMKEKGDIPEGYSVSREKKERFSLILESASTNQTSMYLCASSERDTSGPQHFGDGTRLSIL.

As DNA, the CDR3 is TGTGCCAGCAGCCATGTTCGGTCCTACAATGAGCAGTTCTTC. It codes for CASSHVRSYNEQFF. V is TRBV14 and J is TRBJ2-1; no definite D call. Per the germline V gene, CDR1 is SGHDN and CDR2 is FVKESK. This CDR3 contains 14 residues. The V end lost 3 bases, the J end lost 1 base, and 7 bases lay between the germline ends.

This clone appeared many times. The chain links TRBV2 to TRBJ2-2; D gene ambiguous. This CDR3 region has 15 residues. Germline lookup yields CDR1 SNHLY and CDR2 FYNNEI. Trimming shortened V by 0 bases and J by 1 base, and 6 bases separated the two germline ends. In DNA form, the CDR3 reads TGTGCCAGCAGTGAAGCGCGACTGAACACCGGGGAGCTGTTTTTT. Amino acid sequence: CASSEARLNTGELFF.

The chain carries TRBV5-1 and TRBJ1-4; TRBD1 aligns across 9 bases. Germline CDR1 and CDR2: SGHRS and YFSETQ. This CDR3 is 18 amino acids long. V dropped 4 bases and J dropped 7; count of bases not matched to a gene: 17. The CDR3 loop is CASSVLGGQGTNGEKLFF. CDR3 sequence (DNA): TGCGCCAGCAGCGTGCTTGGGGGACAGGGAACTAACGGTGAAAAACTGTTTTTT.

V gene TRBV12-3 or TRBV12-4 combines with J gene TRBJ1-5, with a weak D call TRBD1 (5 bases). This CDR3 comprises 13 residues. V was clipped by 5 bases and J by 4 bases, with 9 bases between them. The CDR3 DNA sequence: TGTGCCAGCAGTCTACAGGAGAATCAGCCCCAGCATTTT. This sequence encodes CASSLQENQPQHF.

The chain recombines TRBV7-2 with TRBJ1-5, with 8 bases that match TRBD1. V lost 5 bases and J lost 7; bases outside the gene matches: 13. The CDR3 runs to 16 residues. Germline V CDR1 and CDR2: SGHTA, FQGNSA. DNA of the CDR3: TGTGCCAGCAGCCCCCTTGGACAGGGAGGAGGACAGCCCCAGCATTTT. As protein: CASSPLGQGGGQPQHF.

This rearrangement joins TRBV15 to TRBJ1-2; 7 positions match TRBD1. CDR3 length equals 14 residues. Germline trimming cut 2 bases from V and 5 bases from J; bases unmatched to any gene: 5. In germline, CDR1 is LNHNV, CDR2 YYDKDF (reference sequence). The CDR3 coding sequence is TGTGCCACCAGCAGAAACAGGGGATTTTATGGCTACACCTTC. Translating it yields CATSRNRGFYGYTF.

The chain couples TRBV2 to TRBJ2-3; D is perhaps TRBD2 (5 bases). Trimming took 7 bases from V and 4 from J, leaving 12 bases between them. Germline loops: CDR1 SNHLY, CDR2 FYNNEI. The CDR3 length is 13 residues. This CDR3 reads CASTKGSADTQYF. The CDR3 bases are TGTGCCAGCACTAAAGGGAGTGCAGATACGCAGTATTTT.

This chain joins TRBV5-1 and TRBJ2-2; perhaps TRBD2 as D (6 bases). The CDR3 spans 16 residues. CDR1 is SGHRS and CDR2 is YFSETQ in the germline V gene. V lost 1 base, J lost 4 bases, and 14 bases lay in between. CDR3 loop: CASSLTTGVVTGELFF. CDR3 coding DNA: TGCGCCAGCAGCTTGACAACGGGGGTTGTCACCGGGGAGCTGTTTTTT. The full variable domain, with the rest looked up from reference TRBV5-1 and TRBJ2-2, is KAGVTQTPRYLIKTRGQQVTLSCSPISGHRSVSWYQQTPGQGLQFLFEYFSETQRNKGNFPGRFSGRQFSNSRSEMNVSTLELGDSALYLCASSLTTGVVTGELFFGEGSRLTVL.

The chain uses TRBV29-1 and TRBJ1-1, with D maybe TRBD1 (6 bases). Trimming removed 4 bases at V and 1 base at J, with 13 bases between. This CDR3 is 14 amino acids long. CDR1 is SQVTM, CDR2 ANQGSEA, per germline. The CDR3 loop reads CSVVYNRANTEAFF. The DNA of the CDR3 is TGCAGCGTTGTGTACAACAGGGCGAACACTGAAGCTTTCTTT.

The J gene is TRBJ2-3, the V gene TRBV2; 8 bases fit TRBD2. Germline V CDR1 and CDR2: SNHLY, FYNNEI. The V and J ends lost 8 bases and 5 bases, in that order; junction bases with no gene match: 9. The CDR3 extends over 14 amino acids. CDR3: CASLTGGPIDTQYF. As DNA, the CDR3 is TGTGCCAGCCTTACGGGAGGGCCTATAGATACGCAGTATTTT.

This clone came up once. V gene TRBV5-1 combines with J gene TRBJ1-1, with D perhaps TRBD1 (6 bases). The CDR3 loop spans 15 amino acids. Trimming left V 4 bases short and J 0 bases short, with 13 bases between. CDR1 is SGHRS, CDR2 YFSETQ, per germline. Written as DNA, the CDR3 is TGCGCCAGCAGCATCGACAGGAATTTGAACACTGAAGCTTTCTTT. Translating it yields CASSIDRNLNTEAFF.

The chain combines TRBV5-6 with TRBJ2-3; TRBD2 aligns across 16 bases. Per the germline V gene, CDR1 is SGHDT and CDR2 is YYEEEE. V lost 5 bases, J lost 5 bases, and 8 bases stayed unmatched. The CDR3 is 17 residues long. The chain's CDR3 is CASRLMGLAGGLDTQYF. CDR3 nucleotide sequence: TGTGCCAGCAGGCTAATGGGACTAGCGGGGGGGTTAGATACGCAGTATTTT.

This clone was counted a few times. The chain is built from TRBV7-2 and TRBJ2-2, with a tentative D call TRBD2 (5 bases). V was trimmed by 5 bases and J by 3 bases, leaving 13 bases between them. Germline lookup yields CDR1 SGHTA and CDR2 FQGNSA. This CDR3 has 15 amino acids. This CDR3 is CASSQGLTHTGELFF. DNA for the CDR3: TGTGCCAGCAGCCAAGGACTGACACACACCGGGGAGCTGTTTTTT.

The chain employs TRBV19 and TRBJ2-1, with TRBD2 matching over 8 bases. V was clipped by 9 bases and J by 0 bases; unmatched bases: 13. Germline CDR1 LNHDA, CDR2 SQIVND (reference sequence). The CDR3 has 17 residues. CDR3 in DNA: TGTGCCAGCTCGCGTGATCCGGGGGGGGTCTCCTACAATGAGCAGTTCTTC. This translates into CASSRDPGGVSYNEQFF.

The chain carries TRBV5-4 and TRBJ1-1, with 9 bases that match TRBD1. This CDR3 has 15 residues. V lost 3 bases and J lost 3; bases outside the gene matches: 6. Germline values: CDR1 SGHNT, CDR2 YYREEE (reference sequence). The CDR3 here is CASSSGTGPYTEAFF. Written as DNA, the CDR3 is TGTGCCAGCAGCTCCGGGACAGGGCCTTACACTGAAGCTTTCTTT.

This chain connects TRBV6-5 to TRBJ1-5; 10 bases align to TRBD1. CDR3 length: 14 amino acids. The J segment lost 4 bases and the V segment lost 8 bases, leaving 5 bases of the junction unmatched. Germline lookup yields CDR1 MNHEY and CDR2 SVGAGI. The CDR3 sequence: CASAWGQGNQPQHF. The CDR3 bases are TGTGCCAGCGCTTGGGGACAGGGGAATCAGCCCCAGCATTTT.

V is TRBV28 and J is TRBJ1-1; 7 positions match TRBD1. Germline loops: CDR1 MDHEN, CDR2 SYDVKM. This CDR3 region has 12 residues. The junction had 6 bases not matched to a gene; V was cut back by 6 bases and J by 8 bases. CDR3 DNA sequence: TGTGCCAGCAGAACGGGACAGACGGAAGCTTTCTTT. It yields the protein CASRTGQTEAFF.

The chain is built from TRBV2 and TRBJ1-6; no firm D call. CDR3 length equals 13 residues. Deletions cut 4 bases from V and 12 bases from J, with 13 bases between. CDR1 SNHLY and CDR2 FYNNEI come from the germline V gene. CDR3 sequence: CASSALLYQPLHF. The CDR3 DNA is TGTGCCAGCAGTGCGTTGCTATATCAACCCCTCCACTTT. Full variable domain (rest looked up from reference TRBV2 and TRBJ1-6): EPEVTQTPSHQVTQMGQEVILRCVPISNHLYFYWYRQILGQKVEFLVSFYNNEISEKSEIFDDQFSVERPDGSNFTLKIRSTKLEDSAMYFCASSALLYQPLHFGNGTRLTVT.

The J gene is TRBJ1-6, the V gene TRBV3-1 (or the pseudogene TRBV3-2); D may be TRBD1 (6 bases). The CDR3 covers 17 residues. Looked up from germline, CDR1 is LGHDT and CDR2 is YNNKEL (reference sequence). The V gene lost 4 bases and the J gene lost 10 bases, with 23 bases spanning the gap. Written as DNA, the CDR3 is TGTGCCAGCAGCCTGAAAGGGCGGGGGGCGCTGGGGTCACCCCTCCACTTT. Amino acids: CASSLKGRGALGSPLHF.